This T cell receptor beta chain appears in the sequencing data of a study of cytomegalovirus exposure and HLA in healthy donors. A note on this clone: Its antigen is unknown.

Per the germline V gene, CDR1 is LGHNT and CDR2 is FRNRAP. The J segment lost 7 bases and the V segment lost 6 bases, leaving 10 bases of the junction unmatched. The CDR3 covers 14 residues. Broader study findings: In a later analysis, DRB1 alleles had the most associated TCRs; HLA-C alleles the fewest. For TCR beta chains, V- and J-gene trimming was later linked to a missense DCLRE1C variant. Researchers reported that three CMV-associated chains were confirmed in vitro as CMV antigen-specific.

The PCR was carried out with 60 Vbeta primers and 13 Jbeta primers. Only in-frame clones appear in the TCRdb table, and some are missing; sequencing was by immunoSEQ multiplex PCR. This table holds about 140,000 clones, more than 75% found once. The chain recombines TRBV12-5 with TRBJ2-7; 9 bases match TRBD1. This clonotype was sampled from a male donor in good health and CMV-seronegative. What was sequenced was PBMCs. The CDR3 protein is CASGAGTGSWEQYF. CDR3 in DNA: TGTGCTAGTGGCGCCGGGACAGGGTCCTGGGAGCAGTACTTC.